This TCR beta chain derives from a study of neurological immune-mediated disorders. Study-wide results and limits: Clinical and MRI features did not associate with the cluster found in multiple sclerosis patients. A possible signature appeared as one related-CDR3 cluster, in which phylogenetic grouping placed the repertoires of 18 of 34 multiple sclerosis patients.

This CDR3 has 17 amino acids. In germline, CDR1 is SGHRS, CDR2 YFSETQ. V was pared by 4 bases and J by 0 bases, with 8 bases of the junction left unmatched. Where libraries were unsorted, they were derived from 2 million PBMCs stored at -80 degrees C. The sample holds many counts of this clonotype. The antigen is undetermined. 5'RACE with 10-nucleotide random UMIs generated the cDNA. TCRdb redid the calling of the 5' RACE reads with MiXCR, one entry per CDR3 protein. This sample has approximately 59,000 distinct CDR3 sequences, with about 5% found just once. This chain connects TRBV5-1 to TRBJ2-7; 12 bases are shared with TRBD1. This TCR was recovered from a human donor with multiple sclerosis. The donor label of this sample is uncertain. Sequencing was done on a sample of PBMCs. CDR3: CASSSPGQGAISYEQYF. The DNA for the CDR3 is TGCGCCAGCAGCAGTCCGGGACAGGGGGCAATCTCCTACGAGCAGTACTTC.